Sequencing of this T cell receptor (beta chain) was carried out in a study of CD8+ T cells in alopecia areata. Study-wide results and limits: Scalp sample sequencing also detects resident alphabeta T cells of normal skin. There were many expanded lesional clones persisting in scalp and blood during tofacitinib.

For this clone: Its antigen is currently unknown.

The treatment: oral pan-JAK inhibitor, 5-10 mg twice daily. Trimming shortened V by 3 bases and J by 6 bases, and 8 bases separated the two germline ends. CDR3 length: 12 residues. The V gene's germline CDR1 is MGHDK and CDR2 SYGVNS. After isolation, RNA underwent reverse transcription to generate cDNA as the sequencing template. The assay was immunoSEQ multiplex PCR, and TCRdb's table has in-frame clones only and misses some. The table records under 95,000 clones, around three quarters of them present only once. The receptor was isolated from a human donor with alopecia areata. The genes are TRBV25-1 and TRBJ1-1; no definite D call. Here the sequenced sample was CD8+ T cells sorted from blood, taken at week 44, from a patient treated with tofacitinib. The CDR3 loop is CASSDLGAEAFF. The CDR3 DNA reads as TGTGCCAGCAGTGATCTGGGCGCTGAAGCTTTCTTT.